This passage covers 19 T cell receptor beta chains from one sample sequenced in a study of T cells in Graves' hyperthyroidism and ophthalmopathy. Amplification targeted TCR beta CDR3 regions from RNA transcripts. The TCR CDR3 first-round RT-PCR relied on the HTBI primer set. Using its own MiXCR run on the multiplex PCR reads, TCRdb lists one record per CDR3 protein. In the table there are 40,000 to 65,000 distinct CDR3 sequences, about half of which are singletons. Material: blood. Every receptor here comes from a woman aged 50 to 65 with Graves' ophthalmopathy.

This clonotype was detected ten times or more. The chain recombines TRBV5-1 with TRBJ2-3; the match to TRBD2 covers 8 bases. The CDR3 sequence is 15 residues long. Unmatched junction bases numbered 7, after V lost 4 bases and J lost 3 bases. Germline assignment: CDR1 SGHRS and CDR2 YFSETQ. CDR3 sequence: CASSPLAAVTDTQYF. CDR3 DNA sequence: TGCGCCAGCAGCCCACTAGCGGCTGTGACAGATACGCAGTATTTT.

This chain links TRBV7-9 with TRBJ2-7; 9 bases agree with TRBD1. The germline V gene has CDR1 SEHNR and CDR2 FQNEAQ (reference sequence). Unmatched junction bases numbered 10, after V lost 1 base and J lost 3 bases. CDR3 length equals 17 residues. The CDR3 region has the DNA TGTGCCAGCAGCTTAGGGACAGGGGACATGGGTGACTACGAGCAGTACTTC. Protein product: CASSLGTGDMGDYEQYF.

The chain combines TRBV20-1 with TRBJ2-2, with D perhaps given as TRBD1 or TRBD2 (5 bases each). Germline values: CDR1 DFQATT, CDR2 SNEGSKA (reference sequence). The CDR3 is made up of 15 amino acids. Trimming cost V 1 base and J 6 bases, with 15 bases left between them. For the CDR3, the DNA is TGCAGTGCTAGAGCGGCAAGGGTGGGGGCCGGGGAGCTGTTTTTT. This translates into CSARAARVGAGELFF.

There are many counts of this clonotype. The chain links TRBV5-6 to TRBJ2-1; TRBD1 agrees at 7 bases. CDR3 length: 15 amino acids. Unmatched junction bases numbered 6, after V lost 4 bases and J lost 2 bases. CDR1 is SGHDT and CDR2 is YYEEEE in the germline V gene. CDR3 region: CASSGTGVPYNEQFF. The CDR3 DNA reads TGTGCCAGCAGCGGTACAGGGGTCCCCTACAATGAGCAGTTCTTC.

A note on this clonotype: This CDR3 is missing its conserved last phenylalanine or tryptophan, likely due to a read error. This chain joins TRBV10-3 and TRBJ2-2; possible D gene TRBD2, 6 bases. The V end was cut by 0 bases, the J end by 6 bases, with 11 bases between. This CDR3 spans 15 amino acids. Germline-derived CDR1 and CDR2 are ENHRY and SYGVKD. The chain's CDR3 is CAISESTGVAGELFL. CDR3 in DNA: TGTGCCATCAGTGAGTCGACGGGGGTTGCCGGGGAGCTGTTTCTT.

This chain joins TRBV29-1 and TRBJ2-2; no definite D call. V lost 3 bases and J 1 base, leaving 12 bases between the germline ends. CDR3 length: 15 amino acids. CDR1 and CDR2 from the germline V gene are SQVTM and ANQGSEA. The CDR3 nucleotides read TGCAGCGTTGAGGCTGTCGGGCTGAACACCGGGGAGCTGTTTTTT. Translated, it gives CSVEAVGLNTGELFF.

This clonotype was seen ten or more times. The chain couples TRBV9 to TRBJ2-7; 7 nucleotides align to TRBD1. The CDR3 consists of 18 residues. The ends lost 0 bases at V and 4 bases at J; junction bases unmatched: 16. CDR1 SGDLS and CDR2 YYNGEE come from the germline V gene. The CDR3 nucleotides are TGTGCCAGCAGCGTAGCACCCCCAACGACAGGGTTTTGGTACGAGCAGTACTTC. This translates into CASSVAPPTTGFWYEQYF.

The chain uses TRBV7-3 and TRBJ1-5, with a weak D call TRBD1 (6 bases). V shed 2 bases and J shed 7 bases, with 18 bases lying between them. Germline CDR1 and CDR2: SGHTA and FQGTGA. This CDR3 has 16 amino acids. In DNA form, the CDR3 reads TGTGCCAGCAGCTTAGGCGGGGGGCAGCGTGAGCAGCCCCAGCATTTT. It specifies CASSLGGGQREQPQHF.

This clonotype showed up many times. A much larger clone sits a single nucleotide away, making a read error possible. The rearrangement joins TRBV5-1 to TRBJ2-7; D not certain. V lost 0 bases and J 2 bases, leaving 12 bases between the germline ends. CDR3 size: 15 residues. Per the germline V gene, CDR1 is SGHRS and CDR2 is YFSETQ. The CDR3: CASSLGHAQAYEQYF. The CDR3 DNA is TGCGCCAGCAGCTTGGGACATGCGCAAGCCTACGAGCAGTACTTC.

This clonotype was seen a few times. This may stem from a read error, because a much larger clone lies one nucleotide away. The rearrangement uses TRBV7-2 and TRBJ2-7; 9 bases line up with TRBD2. Germline CDR1 is SGHTA and CDR2 is FQGNSA. This CDR3 region has 17 residues. The CDR3 DNA is TGTGTCAGCAGCTTATCGCTAGCGGGGCAAGGTGCCTACGAGCAGTACTTC. Its translation: CVSSLSLAGQGAYEQYF.

Many counts were recorded for this clonotype. The chain couples TRBV5-1 to TRBJ2-3; 9 bases agree with TRBD2. The CDR3 totals 16 residues. Germline values: CDR1 SGHRS, CDR2 YFSETQ. V lost 4 bases to trimming and J lost 2 bases; unmatched junction nucleotides: 8. CDR3 nucleotide sequence: TGCGCCAGCAGCCCCGGGGTAGCGGGGGCCACAGATACGCAGTATTTT. It yields the protein CASSPGVAGATDTQYF. The variable domain in full, completed from reference TRBV5-1 and TRBJ2-3, reads KAGVTQTPRYLIKTRGQQVTLSCSPISGHRSVSWYQQTPGQGLQFLFEYFSETQRNKGNFPGRFSGRQFSNSRSEMNVSTLELGDSALYLCASSPGVAGATDTQYFGPGTRLTVL.

With regard to this clonotype: Relative to the germline gene, one junction end is altered; a read error may explain this. The chain has TRBV20-1 and TRBJ2-7; D perhaps matches TRBD2 (5 bases). This CDR3 has 15 residues. Per the germline V gene, CDR1 is DFQATT and CDR2 is SNEGSKA (reference sequence). CDR3 loop: CGAREGAEASYEQYF. The CDR3 DNA sequence: TGCGGTGCTAGAGAGGGAGCTGAGGCATCCTACGAGCAGTACTTC.

This clonotype was seen many times. The chain employs TRBV6-6 and TRBJ1-2, with D hard to call. The CDR3 length is 14 residues. Germline loops: CDR1 MNHNY, CDR2 SVGAGI (reference sequence). Trimming took off 6 bases at V and 3 bases at J, with 14 bases between the two ends. The CDR3 sequence is CASRLTASDYGYTF. The CDR3 coding sequence is TGTGCCAGCAGACTCACAGCGTCCGACTATGGCTACACCTTC.

This rearrangement joins TRBV7-2 to TRBJ2-7; the D gene is possibly TRBD1 (6 bases). The CDR3 has 11 residues. Trimming pared 5 bases from V and 10 bases from J, leaving 12 bases between. Germline V lookup: CDR1 SGHTA, CDR2 FQGNSA. DNA of the CDR3: TGTGCCAGCAGCCGAGGGGGTCCTCAGTACTTC. It is translated as CASSRGGPQYF.

The gene calls are TRBV21-1 and TRBJ2-7; the tabulated D call, TRBD1, remains unverified against the DNA. TRBV21-1 is recorded as a pseudogene. The CDR3 is made up of 14 amino acids. CDR3 amino acids: CASSMSCPGYEQYF. The CDR3 region has the DNA TGTGCCAGCAGCATGTCCTGCCCCGGCTACGAGCAGTACTTC.

About this clonotype: This could be a read error, since a much larger clone is one nucleotide away. The chain has TRBV7-9 and TRBJ1-6; no firm D call. Per germline, CDR1 SEHNR and CDR2 FQNEAQ (reference sequence). The CDR3 extends over 15 amino acids. Deletions cut 5 bases from V and 7 bases from J, with 15 bases between. The CDR3 DNA reads as TGTGCCAGCAGCCACCTCCAAGACCCGAATTCACCCCTCCACTTT. Its translation is CASSHLQDPNSPLHF. Based on the CDR3 plus reference TRBV7-9 and TRBJ1-6, the full variable domain is DTGVSQNPRHKITKRGQNVTFRCDPISEHNRLYWYRQTLGQGPEFLTYFQNEAQLEKSRLLSDRFSAERPKGSFSTLEIQRTEQGDSAMYLCASSHLQDPNSPLHFGNGTRLTVT.

Regarding this clonotype: A read error is possible here, since a much larger clone lies one base away. The chain uses TRBV4-2 and TRBJ1-3; tentatively, D is TRBD1 (5 bases). The germline V gene has CDR1 LGHNA and CDR2 YNFKEQ. Trimming removed 4 bases at V and 0 bases at J, with 16 bases between. This CDR3 region has 17 residues. CDR3 residues: CASSRTGTHGSGNTIYF. Written as DNA, the CDR3 is TGTGCCAGCAGCCGAACCGGGACTCACGGCTCTGGAAACACCATATATTTT.

This clonotype occurred many times. The chain combines TRBV5-1 with TRBJ2-1, with D possibly TRBD1 on 6 matching bases. V lost 0 bases, J lost 2 bases, and 9 bases lay in between. CDR1 and CDR2 (germline): SGHRS, YFSETQ. The CDR3 runs 15 residues. Here the CDR3 DNA reads TGCGCCAGCAGCTTGGGGGACACCACCTACAATGAGCAGTTCTTC. Translating it yields CASSLGDTTYNEQFF.

The chain combines TRBV10-1 with TRBJ2-1, with TRBD2 matching over 9 bases. This CDR3 is built from 15 residues. V was clipped by 5 bases and J by 0 bases; unmatched bases: 2. CDR1 is WNHNN and CDR2 is SYGVQD in the germline V gene (reference sequence). The CDR3 DNA sequence: TGCGCCAGCAGTTATAGCGGGAGCTCCTACAATGAGCAGTTCTTC. The encoded protein is CASSYSGSSYNEQFF.